This TCR beta chain was obtained from a study of post-analysis software for immune sequencing data. Study overall: Both relapsing-remitting and secondary progressive multiple sclerosis featured among the disease courses, as did progressive-relapsing multiple sclerosis. Whole-study results and caveats: Five TRBV segments (TRBV5-6, TRBV5-1 and TRBV20-1 among them) occurred more frequently in patients than in controls. The normalized Chao1 diversity of multiple sclerosis patients was significantly lower than that of controls. Strong same-batch co-clustering of samples appeared with F measure clustering.

A remark on this clonotype: Its antigen is unknown.

J was trimmed by 0 bases and V by 3 bases; bases with no gene match: 3. This CDR3 region has 15 residues. Unique molecular identifiers tagged the TCR beta cDNA libraries. There were about 0.85 to 11 million T cells, and some 500,000 cDNA molecules came from them. TCRdb re-called the PCR reads through MiXCR, storing one row per CDR3 protein. The sample yields roughly 430,000 distinct CDR3 sequences, 39% seen once. This rearrangement joins TRBV12-3 or TRBV12-4 to TRBJ2-7, with 9 bases lining up with TRBD1. The sequencing input was blood. This TCR came from a girl aged 2-10 years with multiple sclerosis. The CDR3 sequence is CASSLDRGSSYEQYF. DNA for the CDR3: TGTGCCAGCAGTTTGGACAGGGGTAGCTCCTACGAGCAGTACTTC.